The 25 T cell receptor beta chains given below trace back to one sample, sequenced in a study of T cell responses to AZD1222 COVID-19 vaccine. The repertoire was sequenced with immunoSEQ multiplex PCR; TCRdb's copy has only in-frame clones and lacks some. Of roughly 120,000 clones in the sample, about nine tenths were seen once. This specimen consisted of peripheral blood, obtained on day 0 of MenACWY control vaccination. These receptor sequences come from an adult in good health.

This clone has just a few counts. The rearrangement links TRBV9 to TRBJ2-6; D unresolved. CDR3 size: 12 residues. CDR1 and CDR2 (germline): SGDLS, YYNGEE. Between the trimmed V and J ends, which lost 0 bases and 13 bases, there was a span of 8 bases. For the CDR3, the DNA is TGTGCCAGCAGCGTAGATCCGGCGGTCCTGACTTTC. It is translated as CASSVDPAVLTF.

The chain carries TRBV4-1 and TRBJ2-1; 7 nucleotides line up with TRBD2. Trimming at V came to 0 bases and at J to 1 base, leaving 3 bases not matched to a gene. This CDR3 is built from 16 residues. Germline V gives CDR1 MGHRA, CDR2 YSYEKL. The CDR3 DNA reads TGCGCCAGCAGCCAAGAGGGGGGGGTTTCCTACAATGAGCAGTTCTTC. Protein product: CASSQEGGVSYNEQFF.

The CDR3 sequence is CASRTGTNYGYTF. CDR3 sequence (DNA): TGTGCCAGCAGGACAGGGACCAACTATGGCTACACCTTC. This sequence joins TRBV6-5 and TRBJ1-2; 7 bases align to TRBD1. Germline trimming cut 6 bases from V and 2 bases from J; bases unmatched to any gene: 3. CDR1 and CDR2 (germline): MNHEY, SVGAGI. CDR3 size: 13 residues.

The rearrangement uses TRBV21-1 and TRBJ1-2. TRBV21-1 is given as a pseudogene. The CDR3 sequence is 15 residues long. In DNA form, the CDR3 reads TGTGCCAGCAGCATCCGACCGCCGAAAGACTATGGCTACACCTTC. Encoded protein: CASSIRPPKDYGYTF.

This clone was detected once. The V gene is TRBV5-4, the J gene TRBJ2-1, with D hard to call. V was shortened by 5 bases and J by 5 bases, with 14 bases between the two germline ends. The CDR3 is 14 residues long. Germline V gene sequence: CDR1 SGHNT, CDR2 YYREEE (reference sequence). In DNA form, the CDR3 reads TGTGCCAGCAGTTCCCTCCTCGCCCACAATGAGCAGTTCTTC. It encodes CASSSLLAHNEQFF. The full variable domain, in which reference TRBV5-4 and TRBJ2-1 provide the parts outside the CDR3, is ETGVTQSPTHLIKTRGQQVTLRCSSQSGHNTVSWYQQALGQGPQFIFQYYREEENGRGNFPPRFSGLQFPNYSSELNVNALELDDSALYLCASSSLLAHNEQFFGPGTRLTVL.

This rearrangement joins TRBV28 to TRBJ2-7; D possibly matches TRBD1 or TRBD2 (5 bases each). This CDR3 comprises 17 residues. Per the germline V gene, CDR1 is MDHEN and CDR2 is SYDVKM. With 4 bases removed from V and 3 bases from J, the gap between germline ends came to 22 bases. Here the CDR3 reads CASSSGTGALGIYEQYF. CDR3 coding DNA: TGTGCCAGCAGTTCGGGGACCGGGGCCCTGGGGATCTACGAGCAGTACTTC. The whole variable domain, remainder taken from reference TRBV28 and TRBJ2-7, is DVKVTQSSRYLVKRTGEKVFLECVQDMDHENMFWYRQDPGLGLRLIYFSYDVKMKEKGDIPEGYSVSREKKERFSLILESASTNQTSMYLCASSSGTGALGIYEQYFGPGTRLTVT.

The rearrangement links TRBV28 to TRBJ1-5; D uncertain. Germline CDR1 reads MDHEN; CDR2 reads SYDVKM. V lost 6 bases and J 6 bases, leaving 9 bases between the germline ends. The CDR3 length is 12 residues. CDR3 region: CASRSAGQPQHF. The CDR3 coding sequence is TGTGCCAGCAGGAGCGCGGGTCAGCCCCAGCATTTT.

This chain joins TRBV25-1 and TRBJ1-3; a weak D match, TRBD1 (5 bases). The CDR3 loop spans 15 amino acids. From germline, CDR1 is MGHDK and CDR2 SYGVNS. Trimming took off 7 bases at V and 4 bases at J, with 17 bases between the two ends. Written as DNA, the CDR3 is TGTGCCAGCACCCCTCCCCCAGGGACCGGAAACACCATATATTTT. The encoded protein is CASTPPPGTGNTIYF.

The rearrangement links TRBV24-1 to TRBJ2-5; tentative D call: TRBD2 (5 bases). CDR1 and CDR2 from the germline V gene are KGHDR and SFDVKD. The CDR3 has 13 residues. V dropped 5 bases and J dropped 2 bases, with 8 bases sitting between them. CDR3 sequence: CATSGGGQETQYF. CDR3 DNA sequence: TGTGCCACCAGTGGCGGAGGTCAAGAGACCCAGTACTTC.

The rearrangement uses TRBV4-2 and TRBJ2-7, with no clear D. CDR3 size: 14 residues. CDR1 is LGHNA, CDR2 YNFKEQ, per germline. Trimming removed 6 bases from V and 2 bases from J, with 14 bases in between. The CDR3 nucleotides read TGTGCCAGCAGTCGTCAAGATTCTGCCTACGAGCAGTACTTC. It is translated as CASSRQDSAYEQYF.

As DNA, the CDR3 is TGCGCCAGCATCGAGTACCCAGGGAGAAGGACTGAAGCTTTCTTT. This codes for CASIEYPGRRTEAFF. This chain uses TRBV4-1 with TRBJ1-1, with D possibly matching TRBD1 (5 bases). The V end lost 7 bases, the J end lost 5 bases, and 20 bases lay between the germline ends. This CDR3 is built from 15 residues. Per germline, CDR1 MGHRA and CDR2 YSYEKL.

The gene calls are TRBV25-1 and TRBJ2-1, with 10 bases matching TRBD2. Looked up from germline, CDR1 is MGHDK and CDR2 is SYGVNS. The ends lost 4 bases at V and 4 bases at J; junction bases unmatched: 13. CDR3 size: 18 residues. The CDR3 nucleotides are TGTGCCAGCAGTGCCGTACTAGCGGGAATACCACCTTACAATGAGCAGTTCTTC. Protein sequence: CASSAVLAGIPPYNEQFF.

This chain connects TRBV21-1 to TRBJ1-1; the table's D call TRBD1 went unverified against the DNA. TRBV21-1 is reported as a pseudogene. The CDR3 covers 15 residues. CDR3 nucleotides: TGTGCCAGCAGCACAGGGGGGACGGTGAACACTGAAGCTTTCTTT. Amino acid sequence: CASSTGGTVNTEAFF.

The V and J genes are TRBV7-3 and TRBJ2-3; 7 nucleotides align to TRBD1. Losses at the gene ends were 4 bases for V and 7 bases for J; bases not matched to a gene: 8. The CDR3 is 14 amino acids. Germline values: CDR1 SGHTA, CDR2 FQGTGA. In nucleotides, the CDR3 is TGTGCCAGCAGCTCCAGACCGGGACAGAATACGCAGTATTTT. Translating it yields CASSSRPGQNTQYF.

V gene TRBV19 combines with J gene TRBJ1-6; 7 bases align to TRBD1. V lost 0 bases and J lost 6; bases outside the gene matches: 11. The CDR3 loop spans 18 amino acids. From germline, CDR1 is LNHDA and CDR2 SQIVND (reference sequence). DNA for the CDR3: TGTGCCAGTAGTATAGATGATCCCTTAGGACAGGCTAATTCACCCCTCCACTTT. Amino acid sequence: CASSIDDPLGQANSPLHF.

The CDR3 spells CAWRIAGENIQYF. As DNA, the CDR3 is TGTGCCTGGAGGATAGCGGGAGAAAACATTCAGTACTTC. The chain carries TRBV30 and TRBJ2-4; 9 positions agree with TRBD2. The CDR3 sequence is 13 residues long. Germline trimming cut 3 bases from V and 5 bases from J; bases unmatched to any gene: 2. Germline assignment: CDR1 GTSNPN and CDR2 SVGIG (reference sequence). Drawing the rest from reference TRBV30 and TRBJ2-4, the complete variable domain is SQTIHQWPATLVQPVGSPLSLECTVEGTSNPNLYWYRQAAGRGLQLLFYSVGIGQISSEVPQNLSASRPQDRQFILSSKKLLLSDSGFYLCAWRIAGENIQYFGAGTRLSVL.

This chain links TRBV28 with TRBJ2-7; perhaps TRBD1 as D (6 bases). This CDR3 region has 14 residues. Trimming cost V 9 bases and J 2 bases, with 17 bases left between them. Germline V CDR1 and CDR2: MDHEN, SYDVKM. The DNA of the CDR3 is TGTGCCAGTGTAATCGGACAGCCCCCCTACGAGCAGTACTTC. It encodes CASVIGQPPYEQYF.

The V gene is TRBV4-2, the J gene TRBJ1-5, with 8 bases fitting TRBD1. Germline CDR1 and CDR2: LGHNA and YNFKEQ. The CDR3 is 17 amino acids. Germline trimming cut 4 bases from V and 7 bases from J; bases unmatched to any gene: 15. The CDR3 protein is CASSPTGGRGRRQPQHF. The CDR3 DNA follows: TGTGCCAGCAGCCCTACGGGGGGCAGGGGGCGCAGACAGCCCCAGCATTTT.

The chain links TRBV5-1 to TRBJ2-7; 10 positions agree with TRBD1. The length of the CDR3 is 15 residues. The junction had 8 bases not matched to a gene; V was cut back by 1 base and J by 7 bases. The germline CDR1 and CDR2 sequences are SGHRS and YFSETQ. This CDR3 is CASSLTGTGVREQYF. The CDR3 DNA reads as TGCGCCAGCAGCTTGACCGGGACAGGGGTGAGGGAGCAGTACTTC.

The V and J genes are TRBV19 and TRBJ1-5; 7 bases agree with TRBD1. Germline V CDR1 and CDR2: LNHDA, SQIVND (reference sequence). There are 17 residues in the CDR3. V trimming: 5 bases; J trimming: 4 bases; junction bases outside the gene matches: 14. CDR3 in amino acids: CASSALGQGVWNQPQHF. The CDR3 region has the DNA TGTGCCAGTAGTGCCTTGGGTCAGGGGGTCTGGAATCAGCCCCAGCATTTT.

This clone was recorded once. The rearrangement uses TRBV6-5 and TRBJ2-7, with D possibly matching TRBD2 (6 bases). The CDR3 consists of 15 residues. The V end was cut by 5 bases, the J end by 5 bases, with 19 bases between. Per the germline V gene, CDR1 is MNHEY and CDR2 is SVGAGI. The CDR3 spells CASSPAGLGTHEQYF. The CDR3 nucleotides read TGTGCCAGCAGTCCTGCGGGGCTAGGCACGCACGAGCAGTACTTC.

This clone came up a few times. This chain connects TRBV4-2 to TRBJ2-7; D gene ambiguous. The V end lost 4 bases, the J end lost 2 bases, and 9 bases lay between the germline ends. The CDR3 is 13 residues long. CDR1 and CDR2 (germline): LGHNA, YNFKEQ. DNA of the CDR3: TGTGCCAGCAGCCGCGGATTGGCCTACGAGCAGTACTTC. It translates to CASSRGLAYEQYF.

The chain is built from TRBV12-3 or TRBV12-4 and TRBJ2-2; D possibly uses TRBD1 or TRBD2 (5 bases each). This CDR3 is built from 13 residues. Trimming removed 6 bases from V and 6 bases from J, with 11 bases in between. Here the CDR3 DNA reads TGTGCCAGCAGCACGAGGGGATCCGGGGAGCTGTTTTTT. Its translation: CASSTRGSGELFF.

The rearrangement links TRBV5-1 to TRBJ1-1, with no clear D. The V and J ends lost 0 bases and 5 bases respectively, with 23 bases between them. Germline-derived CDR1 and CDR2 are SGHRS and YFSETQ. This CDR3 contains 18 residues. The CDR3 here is CASSLAQFKATADTEAFF. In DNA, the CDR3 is TGCGCCAGCAGCTTGGCCCAATTTAAGGCAACGGCGGATACTGAAGCTTTCTTT.

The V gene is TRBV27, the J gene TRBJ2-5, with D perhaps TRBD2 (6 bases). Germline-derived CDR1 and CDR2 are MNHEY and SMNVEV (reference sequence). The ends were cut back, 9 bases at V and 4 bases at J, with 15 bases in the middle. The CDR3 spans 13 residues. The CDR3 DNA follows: TGTGCCAGTCAAAGGAGGGCCGCAGAGACCCAGTACTTC. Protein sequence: CASQRRAAETQYF.